This entry concerns a single TCR beta chain. What it binds is not known. The sample originates from a study of CXCR3-negative and CXCR3-positive naive CD8 T cells. Broader study findings: Naive cells used TRBV-TRBJ genes in much the same way whether CXCR3-negative or CXCR3-positive; memory cells did not.

Each CD8+ T cell subset was flow-sorted in triplicate. Every sort contained 270,000 or so cells. This CDR3 contains 15 residues. Each TRB cDNA library was prepared by 5' RACE (with UMI labels). TCRdb derives one entry per CDR3 protein from the 5' RACE reads, leaving out DNA. The record lists 5,500 to 6,000 distinct CDR3 sequences, of which the ten most abundant hold roughly 1.7%. J is TRBJ1-1 and V is TRBV12-3 or TRBV12-4. The sequence was collected from a human donor in good health. Some clones in this sample may be carry-over from other donors' samples. The sequenced sample was naive CXCR3- CD8+ T cells from blood. Specified subset: CD45RO-CCR7+CD27+CD95- naive CD8+ T cells lacking CXCR3 (TNR3-). The CDR3: CASSFIWSAGTEAFF.